This TCR beta chain was sequenced for a study of shared clonotypes between healthy human individuals. Clones were sequenced by immunoSEQ multiplex PCR, and TCRdb holds only the in-frame ones, with some missing. This table holds about 1.5 million clones, around 98% found once. The CDR3 is 17 residues long. Germline V gene lookup returns CDR1 MDHEN and CDR2 SYDVKM. The V segment lost 6 bases and the J segment 7 bases; nucleotides outside the gene matches: 12. The chain employs TRBV28 and TRBJ1-6; 10 bases agree with TRBD1. Sequenced input: naive CD4+ T cells sorted from blood. Subset noted: CD45RA+ positively selected. This TCR came from a man aged 30 to 45 in good health. The CDR3 sequence: CASSGDPGQGWNSPLHF. Written as DNA, the CDR3 is TGTGCCAGCAGCGGAGATCCGGGACAGGGGTGGAATTCACCCCTCCACTTT.